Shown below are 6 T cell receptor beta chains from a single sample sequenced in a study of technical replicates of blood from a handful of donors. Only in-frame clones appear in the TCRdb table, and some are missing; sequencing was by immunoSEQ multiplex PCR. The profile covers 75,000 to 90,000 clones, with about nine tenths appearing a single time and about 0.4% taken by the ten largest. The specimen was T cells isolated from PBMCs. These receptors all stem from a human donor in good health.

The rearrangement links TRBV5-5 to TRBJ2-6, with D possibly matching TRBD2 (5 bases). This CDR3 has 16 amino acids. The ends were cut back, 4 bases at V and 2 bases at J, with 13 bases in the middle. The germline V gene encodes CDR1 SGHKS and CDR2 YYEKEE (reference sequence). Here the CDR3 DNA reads TGTGCCAGCAGCCAATGGACTGCTCCTGGGGCCAACGTCCTGACTTTC. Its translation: CASSQWTAPGANVLTF.

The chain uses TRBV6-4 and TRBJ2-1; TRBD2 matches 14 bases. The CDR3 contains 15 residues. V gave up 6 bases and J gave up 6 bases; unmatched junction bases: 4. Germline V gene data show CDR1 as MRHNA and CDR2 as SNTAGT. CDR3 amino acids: CASSGTSGSFNEQFF. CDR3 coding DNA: TGTGCCAGCAGCGGGACTAGCGGGAGTTTCAATGAGCAGTTCTTC.

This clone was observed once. The CDR3 DNA reads TGTGCCAGCAATCCCCCCAAAGAGGAGTTCAATGAGCAGTTCTTC. This translates into CASNPPKEEFNEQFF. The chain is built from TRBV2 and TRBJ2-1; D unresolved. V gave up 7 bases and J gave up 6 bases, with 19 bases separating them. Looked up from germline, CDR1 is SNHLY and CDR2 is FYNNEI. The CDR3 loop spans 15 amino acids.

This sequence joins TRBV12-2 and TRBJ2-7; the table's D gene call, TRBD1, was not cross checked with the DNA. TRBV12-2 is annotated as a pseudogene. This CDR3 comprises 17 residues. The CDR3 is CASRLMSGTGGFDEQYF. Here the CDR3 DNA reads TGTGCAAGTCGCTTAATGTCCGGGACAGGGGGCTTCGACGAGCAGTACTTC.

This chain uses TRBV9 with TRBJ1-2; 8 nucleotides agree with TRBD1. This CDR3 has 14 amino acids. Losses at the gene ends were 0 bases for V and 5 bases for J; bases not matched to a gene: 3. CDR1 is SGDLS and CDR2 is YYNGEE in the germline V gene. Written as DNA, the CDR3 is TGTGCCAGCAGCGTAGCAGGGGGCGAATATGGCTACACCTTC. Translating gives CASSVAGGEYGYTF.

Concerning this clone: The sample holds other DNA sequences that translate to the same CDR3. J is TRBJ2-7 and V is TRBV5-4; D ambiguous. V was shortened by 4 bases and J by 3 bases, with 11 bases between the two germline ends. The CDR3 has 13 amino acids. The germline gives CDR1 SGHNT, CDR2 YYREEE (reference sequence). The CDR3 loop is CASSLGSGYEQYF. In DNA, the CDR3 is TGTGCCAGCAGCCTGGGTTCGGGCTACGAGCAGTACTTC.